Listed here are 27 T cell receptor beta chains from one sample, sequenced in a study of blood T cell repertoires in COVID-19. Clones were sequenced by immunoSEQ multiplex PCR, and TCRdb holds only the in-frame ones, with some missing. The data show about 150,000 clones, over 80% seen once. The source material was PBMCs or T cells enriched from blood (not recorded which). These receptors were taken from a woman between 45 and 65 years old who had been exposed to COVID-19.

The chain employs TRBV19 and TRBJ2-1, with unresolved D. The CDR3 contains 14 residues. Germline CDR1 and CDR2: LNHDA and SQIVND (reference sequence). V dropped 7 bases and J dropped 6 bases, with 16 bases sitting between them. The CDR3 here is CASTSTNAVNEQFF. CDR3 bases: TGTGCCAGTACCTCCACAAATGCGGTCAATGAGCAGTTCTTC.

In nucleotides, the CDR3 is TGTGCCAGTAGTATCACAGGCGGGGGTTTGGAGACCCAGTACTTC. It translates to CASSITGGGLETQYF. The chain carries TRBV19 and TRBJ2-5; 7 nucleotides line up with TRBD2. Unmatched junction bases numbered 9, after V lost 3 bases and J lost 5 bases. Per the germline V gene, CDR1 is LNHDA and CDR2 is SQIVND (reference sequence). CDR3 length: 15 residues.

The CDR3 DNA sequence: TGTGCCAGCTCACCAACGGGGACATCGGAGACCCAGTACTTC. Its protein product is CASSPTGTSETQYF. The J gene is TRBJ2-5, the V gene TRBV18; D is possibly TRBD1 (6 bases). Between the trimmed V and J ends, which lost 2 bases and 5 bases, there was a span of 12 bases. CDR3 size: 14 residues. Germline V gene sequence: CDR1 KGHSH, CDR2 LQKENI.

This rearrangement joins TRBV29-1 to TRBJ2-7, with TRBD1 matching 8 bases. The germline CDR1 and CDR2 sequences are SQVTM and ANQGSEA. With 6 bases clipped from V and 3 bases from J, the junction kept 7 bases outside the gene matches. The length of the CDR3 is 13 residues. The CDR3 loop is CSVADRGNYEQYF. Written as DNA, the CDR3 is TGCAGCGTGGCAGACAGGGGAAACTACGAGCAGTACTTC.

V is TRBV4-3 and J is TRBJ1-2, with 7 bases that match TRBD1. The CDR3 consists of 14 residues. CDR1 is LGHNA, CDR2 YSLEER, per germline. Losses at the gene ends were 4 bases for V and 1 base for J; bases not matched to a gene: 3. CDR3 DNA sequence: TGCGCCAGCAGCCGGACAGGTCTTAACTATGGCTACACCTTC. Translation: CASSRTGLNYGYTF.

The rearrangement uses TRBV12-5 and TRBJ2-1; no firm D call. CDR3 length: 11 amino acids. V was pared by 2 bases and J by 8 bases, with 4 bases between. In germline, CDR1 is LGHNT, CDR2 FRNRAP. CDR3 DNA sequence: TGTGCTAGTGGTTTGCGGGATGAGCAGTTCTTC. Translation: CASGLRDEQFF.

The CDR3 region has the DNA TGCGCCAGCAGCCAAGTCGTCGCAGGGGGCCGCCGTAGTGAAAAACTGTTTTTT. It is translated as CASSQVVAGGRRSEKLFF. This sequence joins TRBV4-1 and TRBJ1-4; 8 positions match TRBD1. The V gene end was trimmed by 1 base and the J gene end by 7 bases; junction bases not matched to a gene: 14. The V gene's germline CDR1 is MGHRA and CDR2 YSYEKL. The CDR3 totals 18 residues.

This chain connects TRBV5-1 to TRBJ1-4; a possible D gene is TRBD1 (6 bases). In germline, CDR1 is SGHRS, CDR2 YFSETQ. V lost 3 bases and J 0 bases, leaving 24 bases between the germline ends. CDR3 size: 20 residues. CDR3 amino acids: CASSSNGVGQTLATNEKLFF. The CDR3 nucleotides are TGCGCCAGCAGCTCGAACGGTGTAGGACAGACCTTAGCAACTAATGAAAAACTGTTTTTT.

V and J are TRBV20-1 and TRBJ1-1; D ambiguous. Between the trimmed V and J ends, which lost 3 bases and 6 bases, there was a span of 8 bases. CDR1 DFQATT and CDR2 SNEGSKA come from the germline V gene (reference sequence). CDR3 length equals 11 residues. The CDR3 here is CSASSGAEAFF. CDR3 sequence (DNA): TGCAGTGCTAGCAGCGGCGCTGAAGCTTTCTTT.

The J gene is TRBJ2-1, the V gene TRBV4-1; the match to TRBD2 covers 7 bases. The V gene's germline CDR1 is MGHRA and CDR2 YSYEKL. Trimming cost V 5 bases and J 5 bases; bases outside gene matches: 12. This CDR3 has 16 residues. The CDR3 coding sequence is TGCGCCAGCAGCGGTAGCGAGGGAGGGCGCGACAATGAGCAGTTCTTC. Its protein product is CASSGSEGGRDNEQFF.

CDR3 nucleotide sequence: TGTGCCAGCAGCTTATACCCCCGGGAGGGAGGTGAGCAGTTCTTC. Translated, it gives CASSLYPREGGEQFF. The genes are TRBV7-8 and TRBJ2-1; the match to TRBD2 covers 8 bases. This CDR3 spans 15 amino acids. Per the germline V gene, CDR1 is SGHVS and CDR2 is FQNEAQ. J gave up 9 bases and V 2 bases, and 9 bases lay outside the gene matches.

With regard to this clone: One end of the junction varies from germline; a read error may be responsible. This chain connects TRBV5-1 to TRBJ2-7; TRBD2 aligns across 7 bases. The CDR3 contains 16 residues. In germline, CDR1 is SGHRS, CDR2 YFSETQ. The DNA of the CDR3 is TGTTATTGGAGGTACACAGGCCCTCGGGGGGCCTACGAGCAGTACTTC. It codes for CYWRYTGPRGAYEQYF.

The J gene is TRBJ2-1, the V gene TRBV5-6; TRBD2 matches at 13 bases. The CDR3 length is 16 residues. Germline lookup yields CDR1 SGHDT and CDR2 YYEEEE. The ends lost 0 bases at V and 9 bases at J; junction bases unmatched: 6. Here the CDR3 reads CASSLGLAGGRGEQFF. In DNA form, the CDR3 reads TGTGCCAGCAGCTTGGGACTAGCGGGGGGAAGGGGTGAGCAGTTCTTC.

The chain couples TRBV5-1 to TRBJ1-2; 7 bases match TRBD1. Germline V gene sequence: CDR1 SGHRS, CDR2 YFSETQ. This CDR3 has 14 residues. Losses at the gene ends were 4 bases for V and 2 bases for J; bases not matched to a gene: 5. CDR3 loop: CASSDDRVNYGYTF. The CDR3 DNA is TGCGCCAGCAGCGACGACAGGGTGAACTATGGCTACACCTTC.

The V gene is TRBV10-3, the J gene TRBJ2-2, with 7 bases fitting TRBD1. Germline V gives CDR1 ENHRY, CDR2 SYGVKD. The V gene end was trimmed by 5 bases and the J gene end by 0 bases; junction bases not matched to a gene: 6. This CDR3 is 16 amino acids long. This CDR3 is CAISTGVDANTGELFF. In DNA form, the CDR3 reads TGTGCCATCAGTACAGGGGTAGACGCGAACACCGGGGAGCTGTTTTTT.

This chain uses TRBV7-2 with TRBJ2-3, with 15 bases matching TRBD2. CDR3 length: 18 amino acids. CDR1 is SGHTA and CDR2 is FQGNSA in the germline V gene. V shed 5 bases, J shed 0 bases, and the junction held 6 bases outside the gene matches. CDR3 nucleotides: TGTGCCAGCAGCACCGGGACTAGCGGGGGGACTAGCACAGATACGCAGTATTTT. This gives the protein CASSTGTSGGTSTDTQYF.

V gene TRBV30 combines with J gene TRBJ2-2; D might be TRBD2 (6 bases). CDR1 GTSNPN and CDR2 SVGIG come from the germline V gene (reference sequence). The V end lost 4 bases, the J end lost 5 bases, and 14 bases lay between the germline ends. The CDR3 runs 14 residues. The CDR3 DNA is TGTGCCTGGACCCTACCTGGGGGGACCGGGGAGCTGTTTTTT. Translating gives CAWTLPGGTGELFF.

The rearrangement uses TRBV7-2 and TRBJ2-7; D gene unclear. Trimming removed 7 bases at V and 2 bases at J, with 21 bases between. Germline values: CDR1 SGHTA, CDR2 FQGNSA. This CDR3 region has 16 residues. Written as DNA, the CDR3 is TGTGCCAGCACCCACTTCGGGTCTGTAGGAACCTACGAGCAGTACTTC. It translates to CASTHFGSVGTYEQYF.

The chain couples TRBV30 to TRBJ1-1, with D uncertain. Germline CDR1 and CDR2: GTSNPN and SVGIG (reference sequence). There are 13 residues in the CDR3. V was pared by 0 bases and J by 6 bases, with 11 bases between. The CDR3 is CAWSVDWTSEAFF. Here the CDR3 DNA reads TGTGCCTGGAGTGTAGATTGGACTTCTGAAGCTTTCTTT.

V and J are TRBV27 and TRBJ2-5; 13 bases are a match to TRBD2. Per germline, CDR1 MNHEY and CDR2 SMNVEV (reference sequence). The CDR3 extends over 18 amino acids. The V gene end was trimmed by 4 bases and the J gene end by 5 bases; junction bases not matched to a gene: 13. CDR3 loop: CASSSPGLAGARGETQYF. The CDR3 nucleotides are TGTGCCAGCAGTTCTCCAGGACTAGCGGGAGCGCGAGGGGAGACCCAGTACTTC.

This chain uses TRBV3-1 (or the pseudogene TRBV3-2) with TRBJ1-2; 8 nucleotides match TRBD1. CDR1 is LGHDT and CDR2 is YNNKEL in the germline V gene (reference sequence). J lost 2 bases, V lost 5 bases, and 7 bases had no gene match. The CDR3 runs 15 residues. The CDR3 DNA is TGTGCCAGCAGCTTCGCGACAGGGGCCAACTATGGCTACACCTTC. Its translation is CASSFATGANYGYTF.

V is TRBV5-1 and J is TRBJ1-4; 8 nucleotides align to TRBD1. The J segment lost 5 bases and the V segment lost 5 bases, leaving 11 bases of the junction unmatched. The CDR3 consists of 16 residues. In germline, CDR1 is SGHRS, CDR2 YFSETQ. The CDR3: CASRVRQTGVNEKLFF. CDR3 sequence (DNA): TGCGCCAGCAGGGTTCGGCAGACAGGGGTAAATGAAAAACTGTTTTTT.

The J gene is TRBJ2-5, the V gene TRBV19; D remains unclear. The CDR3 is 13 amino acids. Looked up from germline, CDR1 is LNHDA and CDR2 is SQIVND (reference sequence). The V and J ends lost 1 base and 5 bases respectively, with 8 bases between them. In DNA, the CDR3 is TGTGCCAGTAGTATAGGGAGCCCCGAGACCCAGTACTTC. Translation: CASSIGSPETQYF.

CDR3 amino acids: CAISDFGQANTEAFF. The CDR3 nucleotides are TGTGCCATCAGTGACTTTGGACAGGCGAACACTGAAGCTTTCTTT. The genes are TRBV10-3 and TRBJ1-1, with 7 bases aligning to TRBD1. J was trimmed by 1 base and V by 3 bases; bases with no gene match: 5. This CDR3 comprises 15 residues. Germline values: CDR1 ENHRY, CDR2 SYGVKD.

V and J are TRBV25-1 and TRBJ2-5; D is uncertain. The CDR3 sequence is 13 residues long. Trimming shortened V by 2 bases and J by 5 bases, and 9 bases separated the two germline ends. Germline CDR1 is MGHDK and CDR2 is SYGVNS. The chain's CDR3 is CASSEPLPETQYF. The CDR3 nucleotides are TGTGCCAGCAGTGAACCACTACCGGAGACCCAGTACTTC. The entire variable domain, with the rest obtained from reference TRBV25-1 and TRBJ2-5, is as follows: EADIYQTPRYLVIGTGKKITLECSQTMGHDKMYWYQQDPGMELHLIHYSYGVNSTEKGDLSSESTVSRIRTEHFPLTLESARPSHTSQYLCASSEPLPETQYFGPGTRLLVL.

J is TRBJ1-3 and V is TRBV7-8; D not certain. The germline CDR1 and CDR2 sequences are SGHVS and FQNEAQ. V lost 1 base and J 0 bases, leaving 13 bases between the germline ends. The CDR3 covers 17 residues. The CDR3 DNA sequence: TGTGCCAGCAGCTTAGTCCCAACTCCCAACTCTGGAAACACCATATATTTT. This sequence encodes CASSLVPTPNSGNTIYF.

The chain recombines TRBV27 with TRBJ2-1, with 7 positions matching TRBD1. Germline CDR1 is MNHEY and CDR2 is SMNVEV (reference sequence). The V segment lost 5 bases and the J segment 7 bases; nucleotides outside the gene matches: 5. The CDR3 is 13 amino acids. DNA of the CDR3: TGTGCCAGCAGTCCCACAGGGGAGAATGAGCAGTTCTTC. Residues: CASSPTGENEQFF.